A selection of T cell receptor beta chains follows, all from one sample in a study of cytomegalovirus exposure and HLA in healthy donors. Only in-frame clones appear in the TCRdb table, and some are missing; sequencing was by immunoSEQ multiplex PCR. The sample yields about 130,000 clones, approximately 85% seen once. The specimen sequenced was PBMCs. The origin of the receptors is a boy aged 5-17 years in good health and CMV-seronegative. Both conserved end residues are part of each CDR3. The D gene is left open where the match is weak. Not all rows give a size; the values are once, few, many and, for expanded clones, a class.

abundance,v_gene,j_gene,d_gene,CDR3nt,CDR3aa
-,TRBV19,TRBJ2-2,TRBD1,TGTGCCAGTCAGGACAGGGCTGGCGGGGAGCTGTTTTTT,CASQDRAGGELFF
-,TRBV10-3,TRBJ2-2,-,TGTGCCATCACCCGTCACCTAACGAACACCGGGGAGCTGTTTTTT,CAITRHLTNTGELFF
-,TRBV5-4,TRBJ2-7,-,TGTGCCAGCAGCTTGGGAACAGCATCCTACGAGCAGTACTTC,CASSLGTASYEQYF
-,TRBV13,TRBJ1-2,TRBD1,TGTGCCAGCAGCCAAATACAGGGGGCTGGCTATGGCTACACCTTC,CASSQIQGAGYGYTF
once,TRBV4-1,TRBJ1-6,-,TGCGCCAGCAGCCAAGCTTTGGGCGCTGGTAATCCCCACTTT,CASSQALGAGNPHF
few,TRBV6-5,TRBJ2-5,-,TGTGCCACTCAGGAGGGGGACAGACAAGAGACCCAGTACTTC,CATQEGDRQETQYF
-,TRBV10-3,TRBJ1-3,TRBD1,TGTGCCATCAGGGACAGGACACGAAACACCATATATTTT,CAIRDRTRNTIYF
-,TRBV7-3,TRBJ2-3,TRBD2,TGTGCCAGCAGCCCCTACTTAGGAGCGGGGGGCAGCACAGATACGCAGTATTTT,CASSPYLGAGGSTDTQYF
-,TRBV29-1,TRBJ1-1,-,TGCAGCGTTGGAAATAGACAGGTTTACACTGAAGCTTTCTTT,CSVGNRQVYTEAFF
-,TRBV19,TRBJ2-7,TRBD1,TGTGCCAGTAGTAGGGGACAGGGGATTTCCTACGAGCAGTACTTC,CASSRGQGISYEQYF
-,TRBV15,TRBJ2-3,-,TGTGCCACCAGCAGAGTTCAGTCCTCTAGCACAGATACGCAGTATTTT,CATSRVQSSSTDTQYF
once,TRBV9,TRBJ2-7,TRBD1,TGTGCCAGCAGCGTAGAGGGACAGGGCTCCTACGAGCAGTACTTC,CASSVEGQGSYEQYF
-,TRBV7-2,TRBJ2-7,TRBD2,TGTGCCAGCAGCCCAGGACTAGCGGGAGTATTGGACGAGCAGTACTTC,CASSPGLAGVLDEQYF
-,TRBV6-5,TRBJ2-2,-,TGTGCCAGCAGTTACGGGAGGGGGGCCGGGGAGCTGTTTTTT,CASSYGRGAGELFF
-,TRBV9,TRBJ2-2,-,TGTGCCAGCAGCGTACAGGGGTTGGACACCGGGGAGCTGTTTTTT,CASSVQGLDTGELFF
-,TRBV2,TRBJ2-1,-,TGTGCCAGCAGTGGGGGCTCCTACTCCTACAATGAGCAGTTCTTC,CASSGGSYSYNEQFF
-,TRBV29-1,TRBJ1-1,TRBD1,TGCAGCGTTGATAAGGGGGCAAACACTGAAGCTTTCTTT,CSVDKGANTEAFF
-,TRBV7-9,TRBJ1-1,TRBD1,TGTGCCAGCAGCAGCGGACAGGGGGCGGACACTGAAGCTTTCTTT,CASSSGQGADTEAFF
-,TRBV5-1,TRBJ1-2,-,TGCGCCAGCAGCCCCCAGGGCTCTAACTATGGCTACACCTTC,CASSPQGSNYGYTF
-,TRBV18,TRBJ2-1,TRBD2,TGTGCCAGCTCACCACCGAACAGCGGGAGGACCTACAATGAGCAGTTCTTC,CASSPPNSGRTYNEQFF
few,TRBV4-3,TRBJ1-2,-,TGCGCCAGCAGCCAAGTGGGGAGGGACTATGGCTACACCTTC,CASSQVGRDYGYTF
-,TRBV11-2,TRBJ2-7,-,TGTGCCAGCAGCCTGAGCGGGCTTAGCTCCTACGAGCAGTACTTC,CASSLSGLSSYEQYF
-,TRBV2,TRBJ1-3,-,TGTGCCAGCAGTGTTAGGGGGGGTTTCTCTGGAAACACCATATATTTT,CASSVRGGFSGNTIYF
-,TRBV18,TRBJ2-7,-,TGTGCCAGCTCACCACGGTTAGAGGCCTACGAGCAGTACTTC,CASSPRLEAYEQYF
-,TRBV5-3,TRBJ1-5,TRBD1,TGTGCCATAATCAGGGGGCAGGAGCCCCAGCATTTT,CAIIRGQEPQHF
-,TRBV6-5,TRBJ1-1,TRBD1,TGTGCCAGCAGTTTGAAAATCGCCGGGACAGGGGGCGTAGCTTTCTTT,CASSLKIAGTGGVAFF
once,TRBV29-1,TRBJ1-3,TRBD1,TGCAGCGTTGAAGATTGGGACAGGAATGGCTCTGGAAACACCATATATTTT,CSVEDWDRNGSGNTIYF
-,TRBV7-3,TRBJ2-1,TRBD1,TGTGCCAGCAGTTCCGACAGGGCCTCCTACAATGAGCAGTTCTTC,CASSSDRASYNEQFF
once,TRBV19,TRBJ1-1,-,TGTGCCAGTAGTCCCGGAGGTACTGAAGCTTTCTTT,CASSPGGTEAFF
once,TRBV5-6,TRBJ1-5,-,TGTGCCAGCAGCCCGAACAGGGTCGGTCAGCCCCAGCATTTT,CASSPNRVGQPQHF
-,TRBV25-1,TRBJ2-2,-,TGTGCCAGCAGTGATTACACCGGGGGGGAGCTGTTTTTT,CASSDYTGGELFF
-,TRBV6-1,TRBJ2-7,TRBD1,TGTGCCAGCAGTGGGTCTTCGGGACAGGGTAGATACGAGCAGTACTTC,CASSGSSGQGRYEQYF
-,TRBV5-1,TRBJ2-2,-,TGCGCCAGCAGTTACAGGGTCACCGGGGAGCTGTTTTTT,CASSYRVTGELFF
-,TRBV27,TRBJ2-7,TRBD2,TGTGCCAGCAGGACGACTAGCGGGGGATCCTACGAGCAGTACTTC,CASRTTSGGSYEQYF
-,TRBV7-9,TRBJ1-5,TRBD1,TGTGCCAGCAGCGACACAGGGGCAGGTAGCAATCAGCCCCAGCATTTT,CASSDTGAGSNQPQHF
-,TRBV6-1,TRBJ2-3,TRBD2,TGTGCCAGCAGTGAAGCTAGCGGGAGAGATACGCAGTATTTT,CASSEASGRDTQYF
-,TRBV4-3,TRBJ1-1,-,TGCGCCAGCAGCCAAGGCTCTTCGGTCAACACTGAAGCTTTCTTT,CASSQGSSVNTEAFF
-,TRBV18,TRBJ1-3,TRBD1,TGTGCCAGCTCACAGGGACAGAAGAACACCATATATTTT,CASSQGQKNTIYF
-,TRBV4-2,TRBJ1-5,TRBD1,TGTGCCAGCAGCCAAGTGGGGGGACAGGGCATCGGTCAGCCCCAGCATTTT,CASSQVGGQGIGQPQHF